The rows below give T cell receptor beta chains drawn from one sample of a study of shared clonotypes between healthy human individuals. Repertoires were generated with immunoSEQ multiplex PCR, while TCRdb's copy carries only in-frame clones and drops some. The sample carries about 1.5 million clones, around 98% recorded once. Sequencing was carried out using naive CD4+ T cells sorted from blood. All receptors derive from a man aged 25 to 45 in good health. The CDR3 runs from the conserved cysteine through the conserved F or W. A D gene is named only where the DNA matches it firmly. Some rows have no size entry. The others give once, few or many, or a class for an expanded clone.

v_gene: TRBV6-5
abundance: -
d_gene: TRBD1
j_gene: TRBJ1-2
CDR3nt: TGTGCCAGCAGTGACAGGGTTGGCTATGGCTACACCTTC
CDR3aa: CASSDRVGYGYTF

v_gene: TRBV5-4
abundance: -
d_gene: TRBD2
j_gene: TRBJ2-4
CDR3nt: TGTGCCAGCAGCTCCCCGGGACTAGCGGGAGAACTAGCCAAAAACATTCAGTACTTC
CDR3aa: CASSSPGLAGELAKNIQYF

v_gene: TRBV7-9
abundance: -
d_gene: TRBD1
j_gene: TRBJ1-4
CDR3nt: TGTGCCAGCAGTCTCGACAGGGGATATGAAAAACTGTTTTTT
CDR3aa: CASSLDRGYEKLFF

v_gene: TRBV19
abundance: -
d_gene: -
j_gene: TRBJ2-7
CDR3nt: TGTGCCAGTAGTAGAGGCGGATACGAGCAGTACTTC
CDR3aa: CASSRGGYEQYF

v_gene: TRBV9
abundance: -
d_gene: -
j_gene: TRBJ2-5
CDR3nt: TGTGCCAGCAGCCCAAATCGGTTCGTAGAGACCCAGTACTTC
CDR3aa: CASSPNRFVETQYF

v_gene: TRBV18
abundance: once
d_gene: TRBD1
j_gene: TRBJ2-7
CDR3nt: TGTGCCAGCTCACCCGACAGGGGTCTCTACGAGCAGTACTTC
CDR3aa: CASSPDRGLYEQYF

v_gene: TRBV28
abundance: -
d_gene: -
j_gene: TRBJ1-3
CDR3nt: TGTGCCAGCAAACAAGGGACCTCACCGAACACCATATATTTT
CDR3aa: CASKQGTSPNTIYF

v_gene: TRBV12-2
abundance: once
d_gene: -
j_gene: TRBJ1-5
CDR3nt: TGTGCAAGTCGCCCCGTAGATGGCAGCAAAAGAGGCAATCAGCCCCAGCATTTT
CDR3aa: CASRPVDGSKRGNQPQHF

v_gene: TRBV7-2
abundance: -
d_gene: TRBD2
j_gene: TRBJ2-3
CDR3nt: TGTGCCAGCAGCTTAGCGCTAGGGACTAGCGGGAGTCTCCCAGATACGCAGTATTTT
CDR3aa: CASSLALGTSGSLPDTQYF

v_gene: TRBV9
abundance: -
d_gene: -
j_gene: TRBJ1-2
CDR3nt: TGTGCCAGCAGCGTAGGGGGTTGGGGTGGCTACACCTTC
CDR3aa: CASSVGGWGGYTF

v_gene: TRBV6-6
abundance: -
d_gene: TRBD1
j_gene: TRBJ2-7
CDR3nt: TGTGCCAGTACCACATCCGGGACAGGGTTAACCGAGCAGTACTTC
CDR3aa: CASTTSGTGLTEQYF

v_gene: TRBV7-9
abundance: -
d_gene: -
j_gene: TRBJ1-1
CDR3nt: TGTGCCAGCAGCCCCACCGGGGCGGCTTCGGGAGCTTTCTTT
CDR3aa: CASSPTGAASGAFF

v_gene: TRBV10-2
abundance: -
d_gene: -
j_gene: TRBJ1-4
CDR3nt: TGCGCCAGCAGTGAAGCAGTCTTCGGGGAAAAACTGTTTTTT
CDR3aa: CASSEAVFGEKLFF

v_gene: TRBV19
abundance: -
d_gene: TRBD1
j_gene: TRBJ1-2
CDR3nt: TGTGCCAGTTTTACCGGGACAGGCGGCTACACCTTC
CDR3aa: CASFTGTGGYTF

v_gene: TRBV7-8
abundance: -
d_gene: -
j_gene: TRBJ2-1
CDR3nt: TGTGCCAGCAGCTTAGTTGGGGGCGCCTACAATGAGCAGTTCTTC
CDR3aa: CASSLVGGAYNEQFF

v_gene: TRBV5-6
abundance: -
d_gene: -
j_gene: TRBJ1-2
CDR3nt: TGTGCCAGCAGCTTGCGGCGAATCCGATCATATGGCTACACCTTC
CDR3aa: CASSLRRIRSYGYTF

v_gene: TRBV6-1
abundance: once
d_gene: -
j_gene: TRBJ1-1
CDR3nt: TGTGCCAGCAGTGCGGGACGGACCAACACTGAAGCTTTCTTT
CDR3aa: CASSAGRTNTEAFF

v_gene: TRBV2
abundance: -
d_gene: TRBD2
j_gene: TRBJ2-7
CDR3nt: TGTGCCAGCAGCCACTCGCGGGAGGATTACGAGCAGTACTTC
CDR3aa: CASSHSREDYEQYF

v_gene: TRBV5-1
abundance: once
d_gene: -
j_gene: TRBJ1-4
CDR3nt: TGCGCCAGCAGCTTGGGGGCAAGTGCAACTAATGAAAAACTGTTTTTT
CDR3aa: CASSLGASATNEKLFF

v_gene: TRBV19
abundance: -
d_gene: -
j_gene: TRBJ2-5
CDR3nt: TGTGCCAGTAGTCCCCGGACACAAACGAAACAAGAGACCCAGTACTTC
CDR3aa: CASSPRTQTKQETQYF

v_gene: TRBV5-1
abundance: -
d_gene: -
j_gene: TRBJ1-2
CDR3nt: TGCGCCAGCAGCCACACCTCTCTCGACTATGGCTACACCTTC
CDR3aa: CASSHTSLDYGYTF

v_gene: TRBV6-1
abundance: -
d_gene: -
j_gene: TRBJ1-5
CDR3nt: TGTGCCAGCAGTGATTGGAAACGAGACCAGCCCCAGCATTTT
CDR3aa: CASSDWKRDQPQHF

v_gene: TRBV5-1
abundance: -
d_gene: TRBD1
j_gene: TRBJ1-2
CDR3nt: TGCGCCAGCAGCCGACAACCGGGACAGGGGGCAGCCTATGGCTACACCTTC
CDR3aa: CASSRQPGQGAAYGYTF

v_gene: TRBV6-5
abundance: -
d_gene: -
j_gene: TRBJ2-5
CDR3nt: TGTGCCAGCAGTTACTCTGGGGCGCGGGAGACCCAGTACTTC
CDR3aa: CASSYSGARETQYF

v_gene: TRBV19
abundance: -
d_gene: -
j_gene: TRBJ1-2
CDR3nt: TGTGCCAGTAGTATAGGCGTGAACCTTGCCGGCTACACCTTC
CDR3aa: CASSIGVNLAGYTF

v_gene: TRBV6-5
abundance: -
d_gene: TRBD2
j_gene: TRBJ2-1
CDR3nt: TGTGCCAGCAGACGACTAGCGGGAAGCGATGAGCAGTTCTTC
CDR3aa: CASRRLAGSDEQFF

v_gene: TRBV5-1
abundance: -
d_gene: TRBD1
j_gene: TRBJ1-5
CDR3nt: TGCGCCAGCAGCTTGGGAGGGGGCAGCAATCAGCCCCAGCATTTT
CDR3aa: CASSLGGGSNQPQHF

v_gene: TRBV5-1
abundance: -
d_gene: -
j_gene: TRBJ2-3
CDR3nt: TGCGCCAGCAGCTTGAAGAGGAGGGAGCCCGGGGATACGCAGTATTTT
CDR3aa: CASSLKRREPGDTQYF

v_gene: TRBV2
abundance: -
d_gene: -
j_gene: TRBJ2-3
CDR3nt: TGTGCCAGCAGTGAAGCGCGTGGTAGAGGGGGCACAGATACGCAGTATTTT
CDR3aa: CASSEARGRGGTDTQYF

v_gene: TRBV7-2
abundance: once
d_gene: -
j_gene: TRBJ2-5
CDR3nt: TGTGCCAGCAGCCCCAGAGGAGAGACCCAGTACTTC
CDR3aa: CASSPRGETQYF

v_gene: TRBV29-1
abundance: -
d_gene: -
j_gene: TRBJ2-1
CDR3nt: TGCAGCGTTGTACCAGGGATCGGGTCCTACAATGAGCAGTTCTTC
CDR3aa: CSVVPGIGSYNEQFF

v_gene: TRBV19
abundance: -
d_gene: -
j_gene: TRBJ2-7
CDR3nt: TGTGCCAGTAGTATCAACGGGGTTTCGTACGAGCAGTACTTC
CDR3aa: CASSINGVSYEQYF

v_gene: TRBV9
abundance: -
d_gene: -
j_gene: TRBJ2-3
CDR3nt: TGTGCCAGCAGCGTAGTGACAAGCAGTGGCACAGATACGCAGTATTTT
CDR3aa: CASSVVTSSGTDTQYF

v_gene: TRBV6-6
abundance: -
d_gene: TRBD2
j_gene: TRBJ2-7
CDR3nt: TGTGCCAGCAGTCCCCTAGCGGGAGGTTACTACGAGCAGTACTTC
CDR3aa: CASSPLAGGYYEQYF

v_gene: TRBV7-2
abundance: -
d_gene: TRBD2
j_gene: TRBJ2-3
CDR3nt: TGTGCCAGCAGCTTAGTCCCTAGCGGGAGCACAGATACGCAGTATTTT
CDR3aa: CASSLVPSGSTDTQYF

v_gene: TRBV7-3
abundance: -
d_gene: TRBD2
j_gene: TRBJ2-3
CDR3nt: TGTGCCAGCAGCCTAGCGGAGAGTAGCACAGATACGCAGTATTTT
CDR3aa: CASSLAESSTDTQYF

v_gene: TRBV7-9
abundance: -
d_gene: -
j_gene: TRBJ2-1
CDR3nt: TGTGCCAGCAGCTTAACTCAGGGCCATGAGCAGTTCTTC
CDR3aa: CASSLTQGHEQFF

v_gene: TRBV18
abundance: -
d_gene: -
j_gene: TRBJ1-1
CDR3nt: TGTGCCAGCTCACCCAGCGCTAACACTGAAGCTTTCTTT
CDR3aa: CASSPSANTEAFF

v_gene: TRBV25-1
abundance: -
d_gene: -
j_gene: TRBJ1-4
CDR3nt: TGTGCCAGCAGTACTCACAGAGCCAGTGAAAAACTGTTTTTT
CDR3aa: CASSTHRASEKLFF

v_gene: TRBV5-5
abundance: -
d_gene: TRBD1
j_gene: TRBJ2-7
CDR3nt: TGTGCCAGCAGCCACGACGGTAGGGACAGGACCTCCTACGAGCAGTACTTC
CDR3aa: CASSHDGRDRTSYEQYF